These T cell receptor beta chains were read from a single sample in a study of cytomegalovirus exposure and HLA in healthy donors. This table comes from immunoSEQ multiplex PCR, and its TCRdb copy is limited to in-frame clones, with some not included. The sample consists of around 140,000 clones, roughly 75% of them appearing once. Sequencing was carried out using PBMCs. The source of these receptors is a man aged 35 to 55 in good health and CMV-seronegative. Each CDR3 is given with its conserved first and last residue. A D gene is named only where the DNA matches it firmly. Some rows mark clone size as missing; the rest say once, few, many or name a class of expanded clone.

>TRBV23-1|.|.|TRBJ1-5
TGCGCCAGCCCCCGGGGGGGAGATCAGCCCCAGCATTTT
CASPRGGDQPQHF
>TRBV5-6|.|.|TRBJ2-5
TGTGCCAGCAGCTCAGGGACTCCGCTCAAAGAGACCCAGTACTTC
CASSSGTPLKETQYF
>TRBV4-3|.|.|TRBJ1-6
TGCGCCAGCAGCCAAGAGCACTCCCAGACAGCCTATAATTCACCCCTCCACTTT
CASSQEHSQTAYNSPLHF
>TRBV7-9|TRBD1|once|TRBJ1-3
TGTGCCAGCAGCGAGGCGGACAGGCCCAGCTCTGGAAACACCATATATTTT
CASSEADRPSSGNTIYF
>TRBV5-1|TRBD1|.|TRBJ1-2
TGCGCCAGCAGCTCAGGACAGGGTTTTGCCTCGAGCTATGGCTACACCTTC
CASSSGQGFASSYGYTF
>TRBV15|.|.|TRBJ1-1
TGTGCCACCCGAAACCAGTACAGCGAAGCTTTCTTT
CATRNQYSEAFF
>TRBV5-4|.|.|TRBJ1-2
TGTGCCAGCAGCTTGAGTGGCAGGGTCTATGGCTACACCTTC
CASSLSGRVYGYTF
>TRBV5-1|TRBD1|.|TRBJ1-2
TGCGCCAGCAGCTTGGCGATCGGACAGGGCGATGGCTACACCTTC
CASSLAIGQGDGYTF
>TRBV6-5|TRBD1|few|TRBJ1-2
TGTGCCAGCAGTGCTGGGGACAGAGTCTATGGCTACACCTTC
CASSAGDRVYGYTF
>TRBV7-9|.|.|TRBJ2-7
TGTGCCAGCAGCTCCCCTGAGGGTTCTTACGAGCAGTACTTC
CASSSPEGSYEQYF
>TRBV7-3|TRBD1|.|TRBJ1-6
TGTGCCAGCACCAAACAGGGGGCGCGAAATTCACCCCTCCACTTT
CASTKQGARNSPLHF
>TRBV5-6|.|.|TRBJ1-2
TGTGCCAGCAGAAAGGGGTGGTCCTCCTTGGGCTACACCTTC
CASRKGWSSLGYTF
>TRBV2|TRBD2|once|TRBJ2-7
TGTGCCAGCAGTGAAGGGTTGGGGGGGACCTACGAGCAGTACTTC
CASSEGLGGTYEQYF
>TRBV9|.|.|TRBJ2-3
TGTGCCAGCAGCGTAGAGCAGGGGGGATGGGATACGCAGTATTTT
CASSVEQGGWDTQYF
>TRBV6-6|TRBD1|.|TRBJ2-7
TGTGCCAGCAGCTCCCCGGGACAGGGATACGAGCAGTACTTC
CASSSPGQGYEQYF
>TRBV19|TRBD1|once|TRBJ1-4
TGTGCCAGTAGCTCCAACAGGGGGCAGGTCGAAAAACTGTTTTTT
CASSSNRGQVEKLFF
>TRBV27|TRBD1|.|TRBJ2-3
TGTGCCAGCAGTTCCTTCCCGGGACAGGGGAACACAGATACGCAGTATTTT
CASSSFPGQGNTDTQYF
>TRBV28|.|once|TRBJ1-5
TGTGCCAGCAGTTTATTACAAAACCAGGAGCCCCAGCATTTT
CASSLLQNQEPQHF
>TRBV6-6|TRBD1|.|TRBJ2-7
TGTGCCAGCAGGAGGACAGGGGCCTACGAGCAGTACTTC
CASRRTGAYEQYF
>TRBV6-5|.|few|TRBJ1-3
TGTGCCAGCAGTTACTCGGGGGGTTCGGGAAACACCATATATTTT
CASSYSGGSGNTIYF
>TRBV7-3|TRBD1|.|TRBJ2-3
TGTGCCAGCAGCCGGACAGGGGGCGGCAGCACAGATACGCAGTATTTT
CASSRTGGGSTDTQYF
>TRBV7-2|.|.|TRBJ2-3
TGTGCCAGCAGCACAACTAGGGGGAGCACAGATACGCAGTATTTT
CASSTTRGSTDTQYF
>TRBV12-5|.|.|TRBJ1-6
TGTGCTAGTGGTTTGTGGGGGGACGGGAGCTCCTATAATTCACCCCTCCACTTT
CASGLWGDGSSYNSPLHF
>TRBV4-1|.|.|TRBJ2-7
TGCGCCAGCAGCCAAGGGTCGGAGCCCTACGAGCAGTACTTC
CASSQGSEPYEQYF
>TRBV7-9|TRBD2|.|TRBJ2-2
TGTGCCAGCAGCGCCGCGTATGGCGGGGGACCCACCGGGGAGCTGTTTTTT
CASSAAYGGGPTGELFF
>TRBV28|TRBD1|.|TRBJ1-1
TGTGCCAGCAGTTCATCTGGACAGGGAACGGGGACTGAAGCTTTCTTT
CASSSSGQGTGTEAFF
>TRBV6-1|.|.|TRBJ2-2
TGTGCCAGCAGTGAAACAGGGAGCACCGGGGAGCTGTTTTTT
CASSETGSTGELFF
>TRBV4-2|TRBD2|.|TRBJ2-3
TGTGCCAGCAGCCAAGATCGTAGCGGGGGGCCTGCAGATACGCAGTATTTT
CASSQDRSGGPADTQYF
>TRBV4-1|TRBD1|few|TRBJ1-1
TGCGCCAGCAGCCAAAGGCCGACAGGGAAGAACACTGAAGCTTTCTTT
CASSQRPTGKNTEAFF
>TRBV7-9|.|.|TRBJ1-1
TGTGCCAGCAGCTTACAGGGGTCGCAAGCTTTCTTT
CASSLQGSQAFF
>TRBV6-4|.|few|TRBJ2-1
TGTGCCAGCAGTGACTCGACCGGGGTTGGTAATGAGCAGTTCTTC
CASSDSTGVGNEQFF
>TRBV7-2|.|.|TRBJ1-2
TGTGCCAGCAGCTTAGAGGGCAGGGTCTATGGCTACACCTTC
CASSLEGRVYGYTF
>TRBV2|.|.|TRBJ1-6
TGTGCCAGCAGCGGCATCCAAGACAGCTCCTATAATTCACCCCTCCACTTT
CASSGIQDSSYNSPLHF
>TRBV15|TRBD1|once|TRBJ1-2
TGTGCCACCAGCAGAGGGGGGACAGGGGGCCTTGTCTATGGCTACACCTTC
CATSRGGTGGLVYGYTF
>TRBV4-2|TRBD1|.|TRBJ1-1
TGTGCCAGCAGCCAAGCGGACAGGGGAGCCGTCGAGAGCACTGAAGCTTTCTTT
CASSQADRGAVESTEAFF
>TRBV10-3|TRBD1|.|TRBJ2-7
TGTGCCATCAGTGAGTCGAGTACAGGGGGCTACGAGCAGTACTTC
CAISESSTGGYEQYF
>TRBV11-1|.|.|TRBJ1-1
TGTGCCAGCAGCTTAGATTCAGGCCTGAACACTGAAGCTTTCTTT
CASSLDSGLNTEAFF
>TRBV6-1|.|.|TRBJ2-5
TGTGCCAGCACCCTCGAAGAGACCCAGTACTTC
CASTLEETQYF
>TRBV6-5|TRBD2|.|TRBJ2-1
TGTGCCAGCAGGGTGACTAGCGGGGGGCCTTCGCAGTTCTTC
CASRVTSGGPSQFF
>TRBV28|TRBD2|.|TRBJ2-7
TGTGCCAGCAGGGTAGCGGGGGGGACGGAATACGAGCAGTACTTC
CASRVAGGTEYEQYF
>TRBV18|.|.|TRBJ2-5
TGTGCCAGCTCACTTTTGGTACTTGAGACCCAGTACTTC
CASSLLVLETQYF
>TRBV28|TRBD2|.|TRBJ2-1
TGTGCCAGCAGTTTAGTGACTAGCGGATACAATGAGCAGTTCTTC
CASSLVTSGYNEQFF
>TRBV19|.|.|TRBJ1-2
TGTGCCAGTACGGGGGACCGGGCCAGCTCCTTTTATGGCTACACCTTC
CASTGDRASSFYGYTF
>TRBV7-2|.|.|TRBJ2-1
TGTGCCAGCAGCTTAGGGGCCGCGAGCTCCTACAATGAGCAGTTCTTC
CASSLGAASSYNEQFF
>TRBV7-2|TRBD2|.|TRBJ2-5
TGTGCCAGCAGCTTTAATAGCGGGCAAGAGACCCAGTACTTC
CASSFNSGQETQYF
>TRBV7-2|.|.|TRBJ1-5
TGTGCCAGCAGCCAGGAGGGGGGGTACGTTCAGCCCCAGCATTTT
CASSQEGGYVQPQHF
>TRBV28|TRBD1|.|TRBJ2-2
TGTGCCAGCAGGACAGACCGACAGGGAATGGCCGGGGAGCTGTTTTTT
CASRTDRQGMAGELFF
>TRBV19|TRBD1|once|TRBJ1-5
TGTGCCAGTAGTACACTCGGACAGGGTAACCAGCCCCAGCATTTT
CASSTLGQGNQPQHF
>TRBV29-1|.|few|TRBJ1-1
TGCAGCGTCCGTATACAGGGTGGCACTGAAGCTTTCTTT
CSVRIQGGTEAFF
>TRBV28|TRBD1|few|TRBJ2-7
TGTGCCACCATAAATGGTAACAGGGGCTACGAGCAGTACTTC
CATINGNRGYEQYF
>TRBV10-3|TRBD1|.|TRBJ1-5
TGTGCCACGGAACCCGGGACAGGGGACAATCAGCCCCAGCATTTT
CATEPGTGDNQPQHF
>TRBV5-6|TRBD1|.|TRBJ2-5
TGTGCCAGCAGCGTGAGACAGGGAGAAGAGACCCAGTACTTC
CASSVRQGEETQYF
>TRBV9|TRBD2|.|TRBJ2-1
TGTGCCAGCAGCGTAGCTAGCGGGGCTCTCAATGAGCAGTTCTTC
CASSVASGALNEQFF